This T cell receptor (beta chain) was sequenced for a study of blood T cell repertoires in COVID-19. Study-level information: From the United States, Italy and Spain came samples of acute and convalescent COVID-19. The cDNA or gDNA used as material had been derived from T cells, B-cell-depleted T cells, or PBMCs.

Original processing methods: From reference gene primer amplification, estimates of nucleated cell counts were derived. Measured with immunoSEQ multiplex PCR; TCRdb has only the in-frame clones, and not every one. The V and J calls and the clone size are those of that table, but D and trimming were determined from the DNA. The sample consists of 240,000 or so clones, approximately 90% of them appearing once. The germline CDR1 and CDR2 sequences are SEHNR and FQNEAQ (reference sequence). The CDR3 spans 15 residues. V lost 5 bases to trimming and J lost 7 bases; unmatched junction nucleotides: 8. J is TRBJ1-4 and V is TRBV7-9, with TRBD1 identical over 9 bases. This receptor was identified in a man aged 55 to 70 who had recovered from COVID-19. The sample consisted of peripheral blood. The CDR3 loop is CASSRWTGEGEKLFF. CDR3 DNA: TGTGCCAGCAGCCGATGGACAGGGGAGGGTGAAAAACTGTTTTTT.